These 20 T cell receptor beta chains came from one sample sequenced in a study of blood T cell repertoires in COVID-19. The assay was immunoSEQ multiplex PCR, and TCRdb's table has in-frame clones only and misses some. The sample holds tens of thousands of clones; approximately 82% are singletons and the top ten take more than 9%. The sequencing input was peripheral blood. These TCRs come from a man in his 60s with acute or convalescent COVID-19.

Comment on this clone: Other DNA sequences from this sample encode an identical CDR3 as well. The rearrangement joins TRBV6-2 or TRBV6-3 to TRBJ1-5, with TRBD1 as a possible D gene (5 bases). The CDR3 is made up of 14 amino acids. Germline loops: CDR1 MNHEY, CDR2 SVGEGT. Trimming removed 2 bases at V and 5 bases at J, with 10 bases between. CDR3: CASSYSDSYQPQHF. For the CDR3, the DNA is TGTGCCAGCAGTTACAGTGACAGCTATCAGCCCCAGCATTTT.

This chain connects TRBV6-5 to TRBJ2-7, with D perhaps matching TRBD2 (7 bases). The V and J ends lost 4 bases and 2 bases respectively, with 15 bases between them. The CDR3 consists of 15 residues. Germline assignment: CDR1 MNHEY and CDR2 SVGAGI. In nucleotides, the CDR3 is TGTGCCAGCAGTTTCCCTGGGCGGGGGCCCTACGAGCAGTACTTC. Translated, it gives CASSFPGRGPYEQYF.

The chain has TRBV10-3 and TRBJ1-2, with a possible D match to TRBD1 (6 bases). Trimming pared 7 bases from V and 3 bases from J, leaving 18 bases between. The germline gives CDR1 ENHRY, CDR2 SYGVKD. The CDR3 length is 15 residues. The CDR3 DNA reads TGTGCCATCAACCAAGGGGGGGTAATTGACTATGGCTACACCTTC. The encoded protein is CAINQGGVIDYGYTF.

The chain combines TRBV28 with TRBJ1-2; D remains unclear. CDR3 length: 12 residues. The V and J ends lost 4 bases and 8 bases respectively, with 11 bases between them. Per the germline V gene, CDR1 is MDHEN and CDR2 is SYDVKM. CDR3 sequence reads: CASSSTSEGYTF. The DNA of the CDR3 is TGTGCCAGCAGTTCGACTTCGGAGGGCTACACCTTC.

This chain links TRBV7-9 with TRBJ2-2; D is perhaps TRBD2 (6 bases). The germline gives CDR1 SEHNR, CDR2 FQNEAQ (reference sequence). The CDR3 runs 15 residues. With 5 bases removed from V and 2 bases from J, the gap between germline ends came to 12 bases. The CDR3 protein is CASSTQAGNTGELFF. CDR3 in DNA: TGTGCCAGCAGCACGCAGGCGGGAAACACCGGGGAGCTGTTTTTT.

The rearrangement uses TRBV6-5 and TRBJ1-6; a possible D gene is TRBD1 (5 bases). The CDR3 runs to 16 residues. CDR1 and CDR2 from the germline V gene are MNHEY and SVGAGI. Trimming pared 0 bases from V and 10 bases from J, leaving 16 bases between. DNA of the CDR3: TGTGCCAGCAGTTACTCCGGAAAGGCCGGGGGATCACCCCTCCACTTT. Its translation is CASSYSGKAGGSPLHF.

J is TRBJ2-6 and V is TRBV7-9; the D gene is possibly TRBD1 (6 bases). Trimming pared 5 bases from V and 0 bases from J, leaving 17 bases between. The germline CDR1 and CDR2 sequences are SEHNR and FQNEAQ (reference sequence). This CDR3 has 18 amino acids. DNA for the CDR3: TGTGCCAGCAGCCTTCCCGGACAGCGATCCTCTGGGGCCAACGTCCTGACTTTC. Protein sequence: CASSLPGQRSSGANVLTF.

The CDR3 DNA sequence: TGCGCCAGCAGCTTGGTTAGCGGGGCCTCCTACGAGCAGTACTTC. Its protein product is CASSLVSGASYEQYF. The chain joins TRBV5-1 to TRBJ2-7; TRBD2 matches at 8 bases. The germline CDR1 and CDR2 sequences are SGHRS and YFSETQ. The CDR3 is 15 residues long. V lost 0 bases, J lost 0 bases, and 2 bases stayed unmatched.

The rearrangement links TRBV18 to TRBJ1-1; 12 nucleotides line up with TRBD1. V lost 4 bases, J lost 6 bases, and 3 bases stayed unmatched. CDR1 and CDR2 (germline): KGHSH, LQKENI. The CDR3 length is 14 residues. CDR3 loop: CASSQGTGGSEAFF. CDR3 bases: TGTGCCAGCTCACAGGGGACAGGGGGCTCTGAAGCTTTCTTT.

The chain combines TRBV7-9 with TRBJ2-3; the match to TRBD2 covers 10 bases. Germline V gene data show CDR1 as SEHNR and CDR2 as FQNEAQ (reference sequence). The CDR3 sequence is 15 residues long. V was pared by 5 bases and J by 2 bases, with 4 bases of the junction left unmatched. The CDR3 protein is CASSLSGGHTDTQYF. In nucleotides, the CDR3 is TGTGCCAGCAGCCTTAGCGGGGGGCACACAGATACGCAGTATTTT.

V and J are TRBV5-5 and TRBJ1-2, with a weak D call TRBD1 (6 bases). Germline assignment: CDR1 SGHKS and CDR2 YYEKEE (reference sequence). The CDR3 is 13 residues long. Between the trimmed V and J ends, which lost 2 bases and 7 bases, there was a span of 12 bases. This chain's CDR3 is CASSFGDRSGYTF. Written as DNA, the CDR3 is TGTGCCAGCAGCTTCGGTGACAGGAGTGGCTACACCTTC.

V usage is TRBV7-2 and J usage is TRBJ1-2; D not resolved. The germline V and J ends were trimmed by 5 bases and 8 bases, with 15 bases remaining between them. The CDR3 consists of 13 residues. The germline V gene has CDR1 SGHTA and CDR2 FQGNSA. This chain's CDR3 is CASSPQVGEGYTF. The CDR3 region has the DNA TGTGCCAGCAGCCCCCAGGTCGGGGAAGGCTACACCTTC.

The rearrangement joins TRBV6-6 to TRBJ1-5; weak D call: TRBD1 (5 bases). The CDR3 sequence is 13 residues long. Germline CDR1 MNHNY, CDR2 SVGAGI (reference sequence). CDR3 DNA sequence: TGTGCTCCCCGGGGGTGGGGCAATCAGCCCCAGCATTTT. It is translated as CAPRGWGNQPQHF.

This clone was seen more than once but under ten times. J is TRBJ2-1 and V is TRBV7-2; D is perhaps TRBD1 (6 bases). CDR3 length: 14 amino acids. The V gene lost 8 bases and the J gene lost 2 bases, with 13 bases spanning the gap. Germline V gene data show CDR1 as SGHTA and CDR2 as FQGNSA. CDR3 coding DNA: TGTGCCAGCGGGTTTGGGGGCCCCTACAATGAGCAGTTCTTC. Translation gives CASGFGGPYNEQFF. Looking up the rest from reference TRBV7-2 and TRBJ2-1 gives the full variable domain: GAGVSQSPSNKVTEKGKDVELRCDPISGHTALYWYRQSLGQGLEFLIYFQGNSAPDKSGLPSDRFSAERTGGSVSTLTIQRTQQEDSAVYLCASGFGGPYNEQFFGPGTRLTVL.

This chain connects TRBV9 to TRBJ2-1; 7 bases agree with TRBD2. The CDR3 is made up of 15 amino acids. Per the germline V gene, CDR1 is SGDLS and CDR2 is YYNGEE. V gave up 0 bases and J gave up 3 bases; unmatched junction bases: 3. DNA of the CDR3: TGTGCCAGCAGCGTAGGGGCTAGCGGCTACAATGAGCAGTTCTTC. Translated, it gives CASSVGASGYNEQFF.

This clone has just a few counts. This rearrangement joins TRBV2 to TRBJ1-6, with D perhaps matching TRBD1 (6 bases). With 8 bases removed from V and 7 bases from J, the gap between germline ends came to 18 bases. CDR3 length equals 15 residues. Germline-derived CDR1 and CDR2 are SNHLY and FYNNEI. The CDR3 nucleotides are TGTGCCAGCCAACTACAGGGTTTTGGGAATTCACCCCTCCACTTT. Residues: CASQLQGFGNSPLHF.

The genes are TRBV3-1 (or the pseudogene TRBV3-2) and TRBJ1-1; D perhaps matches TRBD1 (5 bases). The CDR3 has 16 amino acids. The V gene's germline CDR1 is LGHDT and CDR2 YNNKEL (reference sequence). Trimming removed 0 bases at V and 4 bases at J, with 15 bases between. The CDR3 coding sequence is TGTGCCAGCAGCCAAGATATGGCCCCGGGGGGCACTGAAGCTTTCTTT. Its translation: CASSQDMAPGGTEAFF.

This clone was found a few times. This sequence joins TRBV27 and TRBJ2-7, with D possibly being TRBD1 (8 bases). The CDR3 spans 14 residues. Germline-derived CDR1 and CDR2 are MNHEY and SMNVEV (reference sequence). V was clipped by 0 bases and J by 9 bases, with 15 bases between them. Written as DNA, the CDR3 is TGTGCCAGCAGTTTATCAGGGGGGGACAGGACGCAGTACTTC. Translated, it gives CASSLSGGDRTQYF.

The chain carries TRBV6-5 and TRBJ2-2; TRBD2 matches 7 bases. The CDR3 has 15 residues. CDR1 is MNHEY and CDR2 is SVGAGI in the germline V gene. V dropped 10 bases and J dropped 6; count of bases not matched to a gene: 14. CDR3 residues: CAIRRTSSVPGELFF. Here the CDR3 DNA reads TGTGCCATTCGGCGGACTAGTAGCGTGCCCGGGGAGCTGTTTTTT.

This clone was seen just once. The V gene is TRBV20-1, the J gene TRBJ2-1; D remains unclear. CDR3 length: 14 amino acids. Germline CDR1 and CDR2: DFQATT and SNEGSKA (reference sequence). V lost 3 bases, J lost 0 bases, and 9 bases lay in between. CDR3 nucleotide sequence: TGCAGTGCTAGTGACCTCAGCTCCTACAATGAGCAGTTCTTC. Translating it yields CSASDLSSYNEQFF.